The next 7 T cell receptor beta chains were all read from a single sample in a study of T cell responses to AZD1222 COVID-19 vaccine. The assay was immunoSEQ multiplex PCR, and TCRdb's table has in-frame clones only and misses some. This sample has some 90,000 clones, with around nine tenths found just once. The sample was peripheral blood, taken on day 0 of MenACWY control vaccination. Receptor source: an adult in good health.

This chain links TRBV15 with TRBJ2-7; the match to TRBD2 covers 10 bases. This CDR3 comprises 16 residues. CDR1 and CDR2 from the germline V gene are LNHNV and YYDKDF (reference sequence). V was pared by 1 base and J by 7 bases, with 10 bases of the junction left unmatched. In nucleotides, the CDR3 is TGTGCCACCAGCAGAGTCCTCCTAGCGGGAGCTGGTGAGCAGTACTTC. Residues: CATSRVLLAGAGEQYF.

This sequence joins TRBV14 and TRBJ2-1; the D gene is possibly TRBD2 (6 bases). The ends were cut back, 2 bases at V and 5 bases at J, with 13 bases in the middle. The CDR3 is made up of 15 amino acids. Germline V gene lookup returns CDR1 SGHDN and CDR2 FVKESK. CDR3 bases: TGTGCCAGCAGCCAAACTGGACTATCCCACAATGAGCAGTTCTTC. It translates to CASSQTGLSHNEQFF. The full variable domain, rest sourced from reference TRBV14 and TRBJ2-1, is EAGVTQFPSHSVIEKGQTVTLRCDPISGHDNLYWYRRVMGKEIKFLLHFVKESKQDESGMPNNRFLAERTGGTYSTLKVQPAELEDSGVYFCASSQTGLSHNEQFFGPGTRLTVL.

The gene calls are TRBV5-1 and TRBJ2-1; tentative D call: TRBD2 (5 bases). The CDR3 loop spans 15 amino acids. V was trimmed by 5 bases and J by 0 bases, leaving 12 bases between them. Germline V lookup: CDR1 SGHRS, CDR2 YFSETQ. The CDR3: CASSSLGNSYNEQFF. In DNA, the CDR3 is TGCGCCAGCAGTTCCCTCGGGAACTCCTACAATGAGCAGTTCTTC.

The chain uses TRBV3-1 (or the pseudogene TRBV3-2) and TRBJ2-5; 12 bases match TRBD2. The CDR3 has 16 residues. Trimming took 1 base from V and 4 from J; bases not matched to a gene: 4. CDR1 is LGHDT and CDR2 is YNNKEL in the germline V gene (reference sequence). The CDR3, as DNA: TGTGCCAGCAGCCAAGGGTTGACTAGCGGGGGAGAGACCCAGTACTTC. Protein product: CASSQGLTSGGETQYF.

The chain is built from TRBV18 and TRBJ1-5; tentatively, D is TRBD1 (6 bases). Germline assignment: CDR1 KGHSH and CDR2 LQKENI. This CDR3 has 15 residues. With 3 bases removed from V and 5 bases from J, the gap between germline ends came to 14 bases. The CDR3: CASSPRGGGDQPQHF. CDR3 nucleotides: TGTGCCAGCTCACCGAGAGGGGGTGGTGATCAGCCCCAGCATTTT.

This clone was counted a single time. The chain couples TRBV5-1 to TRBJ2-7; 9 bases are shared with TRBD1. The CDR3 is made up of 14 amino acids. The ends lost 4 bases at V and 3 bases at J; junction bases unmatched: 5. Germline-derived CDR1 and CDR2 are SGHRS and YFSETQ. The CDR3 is CASSPGQGFYEQYF. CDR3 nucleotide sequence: TGCGCCAGCAGCCCGGGACAGGGATTCTACGAGCAGTACTTC.

Here the CDR3 DNA reads TGTGCCAGCAGCTTATACGAGCAGGGGAACACCGGGGAGCTGTTTTTT. It specifies CASSLYEQGNTGELFF. The V gene is TRBV5-4, the J gene TRBJ2-2; possible D gene TRBD1, 5 bases. This CDR3 spans 16 amino acids. Trimming pared 2 bases from V and 1 base from J, leaving 12 bases between. Germline V gene lookup returns CDR1 SGHNT and CDR2 YYREEE (reference sequence).